These T cell receptor beta chains were read from a single sample in a study of T cells of healthy individuals. TCRdb reprocessed the 5' RACE reads with MiXCR, giving one entry per CDR3 protein. The profile shows about 63,000 distinct CDR3 sequences, 16% of them singletons. All receptors derive from a human donor in good health. The CDR3 runs from the conserved cysteine through the conserved F or W. A D gene is named only where the DNA matches it firmly. Size tells how often a clone was seen (once, few, many) or the class of an expanded clone, and some rows leave it out.

cdr3_aa: CASSLKTLNSPLHF; cdr3_nt: TGTGCCAGCAGTTTGAAGACACTTAATTCACCCCTCCACTTT; v_call: TRBV28; clone_size: many; j_call: TRBJ1-6; d_call: -
cdr3_aa: CASSASRDRGHEQYF; cdr3_nt: TGTGCCAGTAGTGCGTCCCGGGACAGGGGCCACGAGCAGTACTTC; v_call: TRBV19; clone_size: many; j_call: TRBJ2-7; d_call: TRBD1
cdr3_aa: CASSPAGGSAFF; cdr3_nt: TGTGCCAGCAGTCCTGCGGGGGGAAGTGCTTTCTTT; v_call: TRBV28; clone_size: many; j_call: TRBJ1-1; d_call: -
cdr3_aa: CASSRTEVSSYEQYF; cdr3_nt: TGTGCCAGCTCACGGACGGAAGTTAGCTCCTACGAGCAGTACTTC; v_call: TRBV18; clone_size: -; j_call: TRBJ2-7; d_call: -
cdr3_aa: CASSVTSGRADDPSTDTQYF; cdr3_nt: TGTGCCAGCAGTGTTACTAGCGGGAGGGCTGACGACCCTAGCACAGATACGCAGTATTTT; v_call: TRBV25-1; clone_size: -; j_call: TRBJ2-3; d_call: TRBD2
cdr3_aa: CSATDHNEQFF; cdr3_nt: TGCAGTGCAACGGACCACAATGAGCAGTTCTTC; v_call: TRBV20-1; clone_size: many; j_call: TRBJ2-1; d_call: -
cdr3_aa: CSARDGGRGEKLFF; cdr3_nt: TGCAGTGCTAGAGATGGTGGGAGGGGTGAAAAACTGTTTTTT; v_call: TRBV20-1; clone_size: many; j_call: TRBJ1-4; d_call: -
cdr3_aa: CASSGTSGGIDTDTQYF; cdr3_nt: TGTGCCAGCAGCGGGACTAGCGGGGGCATCGACACAGATACGCAGTATTTT; v_call: TRBV25-1; clone_size: -; j_call: TRBJ2-3; d_call: TRBD2
cdr3_aa: CASSGGGPETQYF; cdr3_nt: TGTGCCAGCTCAGGCGGGGGGCCGGAGACCCAGTACTTC; v_call: TRBV18; clone_size: once; j_call: TRBJ2-5; d_call: TRBD2
cdr3_aa: CASNDQGMDYEQYF; cdr3_nt: TGTGCCAGCAACGACCAGGGGATGGACTACGAGCAGTACTTC; v_call: TRBV12-3/TRBV12-4; clone_size: once; j_call: TRBJ2-7; d_call: -
cdr3_aa: CASSFGQGGQETQYF; cdr3_nt: TGCGCCAGCAGCTTTGGACAGGGGGGCCAAGAGACCCAGTACTTC; v_call: TRBV5-1; clone_size: many; j_call: TRBJ2-5; d_call: TRBD1
cdr3_aa: CASSLATAGNTIYF; cdr3_nt: TGCGCCAGCAGCTTGGCCACAGCTGGAAACACCATATATTTT; v_call: TRBV5-1; clone_size: -; j_call: TRBJ1-3; d_call: -
cdr3_aa: CASSVGSGGAFEQFF; cdr3_nt: TGTGCCAGCAGCGTAGGAAGCGGGGGGGCCTTTGAGCAGTTCTTC; v_call: TRBV9; clone_size: -; j_call: TRBJ2-1; d_call: TRBD2
cdr3_aa: CASSWTGTSGIYNEQFF; cdr3_nt: TGCGCCAGCAGCTGGACCGGGACTAGCGGGATCTACAATGAGCAGTTCTTC; v_call: TRBV5-1; clone_size: many; j_call: TRBJ2-1; d_call: TRBD2
cdr3_aa: CASSYQGRYGYTF; cdr3_nt: TGTGCCAGCAGTTACCAGGGGAGATATGGCTACACCTTC; v_call: TRBV6-2/TRBV6-3; clone_size: many; j_call: TRBJ1-2; d_call: -
cdr3_aa: CASSPLGGEKLFF; cdr3_nt: TGCGCCAGCAGCCCCCTGGGCGGTGAAAAACTGTTTTTT; v_call: TRBV4-1; clone_size: many; j_call: TRBJ1-4; d_call: -
cdr3_aa: CSARDPQGSPPLHF; cdr3_nt: TGCAGTGCTAGAGATCCCCAGGGCTCTCCACCCCTCCACTTT; v_call: TRBV20-1; clone_size: few; j_call: TRBJ1-6; d_call: -
cdr3_aa: CAISESSSRAKNIQYF; cdr3_nt: TGTGCCATCAGTGAGTCTTCTTCCCGAGCCAAAAACATTCAGTACTTC; v_call: TRBV10-3; clone_size: few; j_call: TRBJ2-4; d_call: -
cdr3_aa: CSAHGTGYEQYF; cdr3_nt: TGCAGTGCCCATGGGACAGGCTACGAGCAGTACTTC; v_call: TRBV20-1; clone_size: -; j_call: TRBJ2-7; d_call: TRBD1
cdr3_aa: CATRGTVQNEKLFF; cdr3_nt: TGTGCCACCAGGGGAACAGTCCAAAACGAAAAACTGTTTTTT; v_call: TRBV25-1; clone_size: few; j_call: TRBJ1-4; d_call: -
cdr3_aa: CASQSGTYEQYF; cdr3_nt: TGTGCCAGCCAAAGCGGAACCTACGAGCAGTACTTC; v_call: TRBV7-9; clone_size: few; j_call: TRBJ2-7; d_call: -
cdr3_aa: CASSGLQETQYF; cdr3_nt: TGTGCCAGCAGCGGGTTGCAAGAGACCCAGTACTTC; v_call: TRBV7-2; clone_size: many; j_call: TRBJ2-5; d_call: -
cdr3_aa: CAWSGGVTEAFF; cdr3_nt: TGTGCCTGGAGTGGGGGAGTTACTGAAGCTTTCTTT; v_call: TRBV30; clone_size: once; j_call: TRBJ1-1; d_call: -
cdr3_aa: CASSQVLYSNTGELFF; cdr3_nt: TGCGCCAGCAGCCAAGTGTTGTACTCAAACACCGGGGAGCTGTTTTTT; v_call: TRBV4-3; clone_size: many; j_call: TRBJ2-2; d_call: -
cdr3_aa: CASSYSRGYEQYF; cdr3_nt: TGTGCCAGCAGTTACTCGAGGGGCTACGAGCAGTACTTC; v_call: TRBV6-5; clone_size: many; j_call: TRBJ2-7; d_call: -
cdr3_aa: CASSLWTGEGNEQFF; cdr3_nt: TGTGCCAGCAGTTTGTGGACAGGGGAAGGCAATGAGCAGTTCTTC; v_call: TRBV27; clone_size: -; j_call: TRBJ2-1; d_call: TRBD1
cdr3_aa: CASSLSGRVGNEQFF; cdr3_nt: TGTGCCAGCAGCTTAAGCGGGAGAGTGGGTAATGAGCAGTTCTTC; v_call: TRBV9; clone_size: -; j_call: TRBJ2-1; d_call: TRBD2
cdr3_aa: CASSQQGTYEQYF; cdr3_nt: TGTGCCAGCAGCCAACAGGGCACCTACGAGCAGTACTTC; v_call: TRBV7-8; clone_size: -; j_call: TRBJ2-7; d_call: -
cdr3_aa: CASSYGTQSGYTF; cdr3_nt: TGTGCCAGCAGCTACGGCACACAGAGTGGCTACACCTTC; v_call: TRBV5-6; clone_size: many; j_call: TRBJ1-2; d_call: -
cdr3_aa: CAWSEGTGNQKLFF; cdr3_nt: TGTGCCTGGAGTGAGGGGACAGGGAATCAAAAACTGTTTTTT; v_call: TRBV30; clone_size: many; j_call: TRBJ1-4; d_call: TRBD1
cdr3_aa: CSGLGRGQGVQETQYF; cdr3_nt: TGCAGTGGGCTCGGCCGGGGACAGGGGGTGCAAGAGACCCAGTACTTC; v_call: TRBV20-1; clone_size: many; j_call: TRBJ2-5; d_call: TRBD1
cdr3_aa: CASSLTENIQYF; cdr3_nt: TGTGCCAGCAGCTTGACAGAAAACATTCAGTACTTC; v_call: TRBV5-5; clone_size: few; j_call: TRBJ2-4; d_call: -
cdr3_aa: CASSLKRTYEQYF; cdr3_nt: TGTGCCAGCAGTCTAAAGCGCACCTACGAGCAGTACTTC; v_call: TRBV27; clone_size: few; j_call: TRBJ2-7; d_call: -
cdr3_aa: CASSLGQTQEAFF; cdr3_nt: TGCGCCAGCAGCTTGGGGCAGACACAGGAAGCTTTCTTT; v_call: TRBV5-1; clone_size: few; j_call: TRBJ1-1; d_call: -
cdr3_aa: CASRLDEKLFF; cdr3_nt: TGTGCCAGCAGGCTAGATGAAAAACTGTTTTTT; v_call: TRBV6-2/TRBV6-3; clone_size: few; j_call: TRBJ1-4; d_call: -
cdr3_aa: CASSPHLPESRNEQYF; cdr3_nt: TGTGCCAGCTCACCACATCTGCCGGAATCGAGGAACGAGCAGTACTTC; v_call: TRBV18; clone_size: -; j_call: TRBJ2-7; d_call: -
cdr3_aa: CASSVEAGVNQPQHF; cdr3_nt: TGTGCCAGCAGCGTAGAAGCAGGGGTGAATCAGCCCCAGCATTTT; v_call: TRBV9; clone_size: many; j_call: TRBJ1-5; d_call: -